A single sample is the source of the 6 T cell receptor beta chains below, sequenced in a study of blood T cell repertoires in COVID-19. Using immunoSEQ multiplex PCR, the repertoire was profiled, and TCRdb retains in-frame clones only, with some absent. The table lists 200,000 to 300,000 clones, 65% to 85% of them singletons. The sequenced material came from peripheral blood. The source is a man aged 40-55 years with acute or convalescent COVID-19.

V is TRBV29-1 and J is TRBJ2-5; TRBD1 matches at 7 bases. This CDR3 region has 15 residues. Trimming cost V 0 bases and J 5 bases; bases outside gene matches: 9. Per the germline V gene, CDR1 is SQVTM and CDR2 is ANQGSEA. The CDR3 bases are TGCAGCGTTGAAGATCAGGCAGGGGGATGGGAGACCCAGTACTTC. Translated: CSVEDQAGGWETQYF.

CDR3 in DNA: TGTGCCAGCAGCTTAGTCGGGGTGATGGCGGGAGGGCCTAGCGAGCAGTTCTTC. As protein: CASSLVGVMAGGPSEQFF. The chain couples TRBV11-2 to TRBJ2-1; 9 nucleotides line up with TRBD2. CDR1 is SGHAT, CDR2 FQNNGV, per germline. The CDR3 is 18 amino acids. Trimming cost V 1 base and J 10 bases; bases outside gene matches: 17.

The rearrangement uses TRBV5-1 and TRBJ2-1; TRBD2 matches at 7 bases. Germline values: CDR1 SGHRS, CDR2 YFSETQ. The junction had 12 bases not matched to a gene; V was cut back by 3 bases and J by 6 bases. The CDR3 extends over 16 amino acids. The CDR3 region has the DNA TGCGCCAGCAGCTCGAGAAGCGGGAAGGAGCTCAATGAGCAGTTCTTC. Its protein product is CASSSRSGKELNEQFF.

The chain's CDR3 is CASSPGQGRQPQHF. The CDR3, as DNA: TGTGCCAGCAGCCCGGGACAGGGTCGTCAGCCCCAGCATTTT. This sequence joins TRBV16 and TRBJ1-5, with 9 positions matching TRBD1. V lost 4 bases to trimming and J lost 6 bases; unmatched junction nucleotides: 4. CDR1 is KGHSY, CDR2 FQNENV, per germline. The CDR3 contains 14 residues.

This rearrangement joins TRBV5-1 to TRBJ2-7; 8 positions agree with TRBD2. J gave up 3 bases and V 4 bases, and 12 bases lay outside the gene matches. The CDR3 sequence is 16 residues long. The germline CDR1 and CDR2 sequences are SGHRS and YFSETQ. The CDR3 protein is CASSPDSSGRHYEQYF. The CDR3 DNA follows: TGCGCCAGCAGCCCCGACTCTAGCGGGCGGCACTACGAGCAGTACTTC.

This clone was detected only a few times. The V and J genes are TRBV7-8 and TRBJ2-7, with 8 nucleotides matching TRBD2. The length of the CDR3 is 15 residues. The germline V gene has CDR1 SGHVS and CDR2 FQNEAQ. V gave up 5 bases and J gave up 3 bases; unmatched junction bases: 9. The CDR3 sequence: CASSAEGTRVYEQYF. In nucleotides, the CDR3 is TGTGCCAGCAGCGCCGAAGGGACTAGGGTCTACGAGCAGTACTTC.